Below, 8 T cell receptor beta chains from the same sample are listed, as sequenced in a study of beta chain features in type 1 diabetes. Every isolated RNA sample was fully reverse transcribed, so sequencing captured expressed TCRB transcripts. The table came from immunoSEQ multiplex PCR; TCRdb's copy has only in-frame clones and leaves some out. The sample has some 330,000 clones, more than 9.5% seen once. The sequenced sample was naive CD4+ T cells from blood. The receptors were gathered from a woman aged 30 to 39 in good health.

This clone was seen more than once but under ten times. This specimen includes other DNA sequences encoding the same CDR3. The chain employs TRBV9 and TRBJ2-1; 11 bases fit TRBD2. V shed 4 bases, J shed 0 bases, and the junction held 0 bases outside the gene matches. Germline CDR1 and CDR2: SGDLS and YYNGEE. The CDR3 loop spans 15 amino acids. DNA for the CDR3: TGTGCCAGCAGCACTAGCGGGAGCTCCTACAATGAGCAGTTCTTC. It is translated as CASSTSGSSYNEQFF.

The count of this clone is one. The genes are TRBV5-1 and TRBJ2-1; 8 bases match TRBD2. This CDR3 is 15 amino acids long. Germline V gene lookup returns CDR1 SGHRS and CDR2 YFSETQ. V shed 0 bases and J 8 bases; nucleotides not matched to a gene: 7. The CDR3 region has the DNA TGCGCCAGCAGCTTGGCGGGACTAGTTACAGATGAGCAGTTCTTC. This translates into CASSLAGLVTDEQFF. The whole variable domain, filled in from reference TRBV5-1 and TRBJ2-1, reads KAGVTQTPRYLIKTRGQQVTLSCSPISGHRSVSWYQQTPGQGLQFLFEYFSETQRNKGNFPGRFSGRQFSNSRSEMNVSTLELGDSALYLCASSLAGLVTDEQFFGPGTRLTVL.

This chain links TRBV5-1 with TRBJ2-7; tentative D call: TRBD1 (6 bases). There are 13 residues in the CDR3. CDR1 is SGHRS, CDR2 YFSETQ, per germline. V lost 4 bases to trimming and J lost 2 bases, with 10 bases between them. CDR3 sequence (DNA): TGCGCCAGCAGCCGGGACACAGCCTACGAGCAGTACTTC. Translated, it gives CASSRDTAYEQYF.

The chain carries TRBV6-6 and TRBJ1-5; 9 bases are shared with TRBD1. CDR3 length: 15 residues. Germline V CDR1 and CDR2: MNHNY, SVGAGI (reference sequence). The junction had 10 bases not matched to a gene; V was cut back by 6 bases and J by 7 bases. This CDR3 is CASREQGAREQPQHF. The CDR3 nucleotides are TGTGCCAGCAGGGAACAGGGGGCGAGGGAGCAGCCCCAGCATTTT.

This chain uses TRBV5-1 with TRBJ2-7, with 11 nucleotides matching TRBD2. The trim removed 2 bases at V and 1 base at J, leaving 5 bases unmatched. The CDR3 is 16 residues long. Germline V gene lookup returns CDR1 SGHRS and CDR2 YFSETQ. CDR3 bases: TGCGCCAGCAGCTTAGCGACTAGCGGGAAGTCCTACGAGCAGTACTTC. Translating it yields CASSLATSGKSYEQYF.

J is TRBJ2-2 and V is TRBV4-1; the D gene is possibly TRBD2 (6 bases). There are 15 residues in the CDR3. CDR1 is MGHRA, CDR2 YSYEKL, per germline. Trimming cost V 0 bases and J 4 bases, with 9 bases left between them. CDR3 coding DNA: TGCGCCAGCAGCCAAGAGGGAGCGGGCACCGGGGAGCTGTTTTTT. Translating gives CASSQEGAGTGELFF.

There are a few counts of this clone. The CDR3 here is CASSELPRGSYEQYF. The DNA of the CDR3 is TGTGCCAGCAGTGAATTACCCAGGGGGTCCTACGAGCAGTACTTC. This chain links TRBV2 with TRBJ2-7; 7 nucleotides agree with TRBD1. The CDR3 length is 15 residues. Germline lookup yields CDR1 SNHLY and CDR2 FYNNEI. J was trimmed by 1 base and V by 2 bases; bases with no gene match: 5.

The rearrangement links TRBV30 to TRBJ1-1; perhaps TRBD1 as D (6 bases). V was pared by 3 bases and J by 5 bases, with 10 bases between. This CDR3 comprises 12 residues. Germline CDR1 and CDR2: GTSNPN and SVGIG (reference sequence). The CDR3 here is CAWRQGPTEAFF. In DNA, the CDR3 is TGTGCCTGGAGACAGGGACCTACTGAAGCTTTCTTT.